These T cell receptor beta chains were read from a single sample in a study of post-analysis software for immune sequencing data. TCRdb reprocessed the PCR reads via MiXCR and lists one record per CDR3 protein. The data contain about 430,000 distinct CDR3 sequences, 30% to 45% of them seen just once; the ten biggest clones take up approximately 7.7%. Material for sequencing was blood. The receptor source for this set is a girl aged 2-15 years with multiple sclerosis. Both conserved end residues are trimmed from each CDR3.

V gene	CDR3 protein
TRBV5-1	ASSFGTSSFTDTQY
TRBV12-3/TRBV12-4	ASSTPSGSSPTNEKLF
TRBV6-4	ASSDRLVSYNEQF
TRBV4-3	ASSRGFGGHYEQY
TRBV20-1	SARGESVDTQY
TRBV7-2	ASSPGLVDNEQF
TRBV6-6	ASAGTSGSSYEQY
TRBV6-6	ASSGGGAGNEQF
TRBV9	ASSGGPLNTEAF
TRBV4-1	ASSQVGRGPEAF
TRBV10-3	AIRTTGAEAF
TRBV14	ASSHRSSYNEQF
TRBV12-3/TRBV12-4	ASSLDSSSYNEQY
TRBV7-3	ASSLDRNNLAF
TRBV12-3/TRBV12-4	ASRSGVNYGYT
TRBV29-1	SVGGDTRY
TRBV27	ASSQDRAQETQY
TRBV20-1	SAVAGGSPNEQF
TRBV29-1	SVESTPDRAKGGYT
TRBV27	ASSLTGNQNQPQH
TRBV29-1	SAQGGEAETQY
TRBV6-6	ASSYLGENTEAF
TRBV10-3	AISESGGLRRDRPFGQY
TRBV12-3/TRBV12-4	ASRFREQNTGELF
TRBV4-3	ASSQDWSGGYEQY
TRBV12-3/TRBV12-4	ASRFALAGEQY
TRBV20-1	SARGRIGATNEKLF
TRBV27	ASSRSRGAQSPLH
TRBV6-5	ASSYSNRRNYGYT
TRBV6-5	ASSFLAGGNNEQF
TRBV14	AGSQTRGYGYT
TRBV20-1	SATKSPGVSPLH
TRBV5-1	ASSRGQLETYEQY
TRBV6-5	ASSRDRDNEQF
TRBV14	ASSQTGGRSYEQY
TRBV7-9	ASSLVGGPQPQH
TRBV7-8	ASSFRLLRRLVRGTDTQY
TRBV5-1	ASSWDRGSYNEQF
TRBV27	ATGRLAGASSTDTQY
TRBV20-1	SAREGLAGSYNEQF
TRBV28	ASVAQTSSYEQY
TRBV10-3	ASMAGGAYEQY
TRBV5-1	ASRKDYETYEQY
TRBV5-6	ASSSVGPPYYGYT